This T cell receptor (beta chain) was retrieved from a study of long-term antiretroviral therapy in people with HIV. Running of the v3.0 immunoSEQ assay took place at survey level. Sequencing aimed to cover about 40,000-50,000 T-cell genomes per sample. Only in-frame clones appear in the TCRdb table, and some are missing; sequencing was by immunoSEQ multiplex PCR. The data hold 15,000 to 20,000 clones, with roughly 83% observed a single time. Study-level points and caveats: Dominant in the repertoire at all time points were clones expanded before ART. Increased diversity was seen after ART, yet it remained lower than in transplant donor controls.

CDR3 length equals 16 residues. V lost 1 base to trimming and J lost 4 bases, with 16 bases between them. CDR1 is MGHRA and CDR2 is YSYEKL in the germline V gene. As to this clone: The antigen is not known.

V gene TRBV4-1 combines with J gene TRBJ1-2, with D possibly being TRBD1 (6 bases). The clonotype originates from a man aged 18 to 35 with HIV. Sequenced material: unsorted PBMCs, taken 0.9 years after starting antiretroviral therapy. Here the CDR3 DNA reads TGCGCCAGCAGCCAAGGGGGGACAATAAGCCCCTATGGCTACACCTTC. This sequence encodes CASSQGGTISPYGYTF.